Presented here are 27 T cell receptor beta chains from one specimen sequenced in a study of early T cells in non-severe SARS-CoV-2 infection. A single record per CDR3 protein comes from TCRdb applying MiXCR to the 5' RACE reads. The sample lists about 48,000 distinct CDR3 sequences; 6% to 8% were seen once. The sample consisted of whole blood. These receptors all stem from an adult who was a healthcare worker with PCR-confirmed SARS-CoV-2 infection or an uninfected control (not recorded which).

This clonotype has ten or more counts. The chain links TRBV19 to TRBJ2-2, with D hard to call. CDR3 length equals 13 residues. CDR1 and CDR2 (germline): LNHDA, SQIVND (reference sequence). V lost 5 bases and J 8 bases, leaving 12 bases between the germline ends. CDR3 sequence reads: CASSLASGGELFF. The CDR3 nucleotides read TGTGCCAGTAGTCTGGCATCTGGGGGGGAGCTGTTTTTT. Using reference TRBV19 and TRBJ2-2 for the parts outside the CDR3, the full variable domain is DGGITQSPKYLFRKEGQNVTLSCEQNLNHDAMYWYRQDPGQGLRLIYYSQIVNDFQKGDIAEGYSVSREKKESFPLTVTSAQKNPTAFYLCASSLASGGELFFGEGSRLTVL.

This clonotype was recorded many times. The chain is built from TRBV5-1 and TRBJ2-3, with 11 bases identical to TRBD2. The germline V gene has CDR1 SGHRS and CDR2 YFSETQ. The CDR3 contains 16 residues. Trimming took 3 bases from V and 4 from J; bases not matched to a gene: 7. The CDR3 DNA sequence: TGCGCCAGCAGCTCTGGTAATAGCGGGGGGGCAGATACGCAGTATTTT. This codes for CASSSGNSGGADTQYF.

This clonotype occurred many times. The V gene is TRBV3-1, the J gene TRBJ1-1; 7 bases map to TRBD1. With V trimmed by 4 bases and J by 3 bases, 2 bases remained unmatched. The CDR3 loop spans 13 amino acids. CDR1 is LGHDT, CDR2 YNNKEL, per germline (reference sequence). CDR3 nucleotide sequence: TGTGCCAGCAGCCCTACAGGGGACACTGAAGCTTTCTTT. This gives the protein CASSPTGDTEAFF.

This clonotype was detected ten times or more. This chain uses TRBV6-2 or TRBV6-3 with TRBJ2-2; TRBD1 matches at 9 bases. From germline, CDR1 is MNHEY and CDR2 SVGEGT. V gave up 5 bases and J gave up 4 bases; unmatched junction bases: 8. The CDR3 length is 16 residues. The DNA of the CDR3 is TGTGCCAGCAGTCTTACCGGGACAGGGTCCACCGGGGAGCTGTTTTTT. Translated: CASSLTGTGSTGELFF.

The chain is built from TRBV18 and TRBJ1-5; D may be TRBD1 (5 bases). The CDR3 sequence is 13 residues long. The V end was cut by 6 bases, the J end by 6 bases, with 12 bases between. The germline V gene encodes CDR1 KGHSH and CDR2 LQKENI. The DNA for the CDR3 is TGTGCCAGCTCCAGAGGGGAGGCTCAGCCCCAGCATTTT. Amino acid sequence: CASSRGEAQPQHF. Combining the CDR3 with reference TRBV18 and TRBJ1-5 gives the whole variable domain NAGVMQNPRHLVRRRGQEARLRCSPMKGHSHVYWYRQLPEEGLKFMVYLQKENIIDESGMPKERFSAEFPKEGPSILRIQQVVRGDSAAYFCASSRGEAQPQHFGDGTRLSIL.

This clonotype was seen ten or more times. The V call is TRBV9, the J call TRBJ1-1; TRBD1 might be the D (5 bases). The CDR3 sequence is 13 residues long. Germline V gene data show CDR1 as SGDLS and CDR2 as YYNGEE. The V end lost 3 bases, the J end lost 7 bases, and 13 bases lay between the germline ends. CDR3: CASSARTLGEAFF. In DNA, the CDR3 is TGTGCCAGCAGCGCGAGGACACTGGGTGAAGCTTTCTTT. The full variable domain, completed using reference TRBV9 and TRBJ1-1, is DSGVTQTPKHLITATGQRVTLRCSPRSGDLSVYWYQQSLDQGLQFLIQYYNGEERAKGNILERFSAQQFPDLHSELNLSSLELGDSALYFCASSARTLGEAFFGQGTRLTVV.

This clonotype was counted between two and nine times. The V call is TRBV7-9, the J call TRBJ1-3; TRBD1 might be the D (6 bases). This CDR3 contains 16 residues. Per the germline V gene, CDR1 is SEHNR and CDR2 is FQNEAQ (reference sequence). V lost 1 base and J 1 base, leaving 11 bases between the germline ends. CDR3 amino acids: CASSLGGLNSGNTIYF. CDR3 DNA: TGTGCCAGCAGCTTAGGGGGGCTGAATTCTGGAAACACCATATATTTT.

This clonotype appeared many times. This rearrangement joins TRBV5-1 to TRBJ2-5; D may be TRBD1 (5 bases). The germline V gene encodes CDR1 SGHRS and CDR2 YFSETQ. V was cut by 3 bases and J by 3 bases, with 12 bases left in between. The CDR3 runs 14 residues. CDR3 amino acids: CASSYQGREETQYF. The CDR3 DNA reads as TGCGCCAGCAGCTACCAGGGTCGTGAAGAGACCCAGTACTTC. Based on the CDR3 plus reference TRBV5-1 and TRBJ2-5, the full variable domain is KAGVTQTPRYLIKTRGQQVTLSCSPISGHRSVSWYQQTPGQGLQFLFEYFSETQRNKGNFPGRFSGRQFSNSRSEMNVSTLELGDSALYLCASSYQGREETQYFGPGTRLLVL.

With respect to this clonotype: A much bigger clone sits one base away, suggesting this may be a read error. CDR3: CVSSPPGAENTIYF. CDR3 coding DNA: TGTGTCAGCTCACCACCGGGGGCAGAAAACACCATATATTTT. V gene TRBV18 combines with J gene TRBJ1-3, with D perhaps matching TRBD1 (6 bases). This CDR3 comprises 14 residues. CDR1 and CDR2 (germline): KGHSH, LQKENI.

This clonotype has a handful of counts. CDR3 in DNA: TGTGCCAGCAGCTTAGCGCTTCTGGACAACCCCTATGGCTACACCTTC. Its translation is CASSLALLDNPYGYTF. The chain recombines TRBV7-2 with TRBJ1-2; maybe TRBD1 (5 bases). CDR1 is SGHTA and CDR2 is FQGNSA in the germline V gene. V was shortened by 0 bases and J by 4 bases, with 15 bases between the two germline ends. This CDR3 spans 16 amino acids.

This chain uses TRBV7-9 with TRBJ1-1; D unclear. CDR1 and CDR2 from the germline V gene are SEHNR and FQNEAQ (reference sequence). The CDR3 sequence is 12 residues long. With 7 bases removed from V and 0 bases from J, the gap between germline ends came to 6 bases. This CDR3 is CASTQLNTEAFF. CDR3 sequence (DNA): TGTGCCAGCACGCAGTTGAACACTGAAGCTTTCTTT.

This clonotype was counted many times. The chain combines TRBV20-1 with TRBJ1-6; D might be TRBD1 (6 bases). Germline CDR1 and CDR2: DFQATT and SNEGSKA (reference sequence). CDR3 length: 14 residues. The germline V and J ends were trimmed by 1 base and 7 bases, with 11 bases remaining between them. CDR3 loop: CSARAGQANSPLHF. The CDR3 region has the DNA TGCAGTGCTAGAGCGGGACAAGCAAATTCACCCCTCCACTTT.

This clonotype has a count of ten or more. J is TRBJ1-1 and V is TRBV28; D unclear. The CDR3 consists of 12 residues. V was cut by 7 bases and J by 5 bases, with 11 bases left in between. Germline V gives CDR1 MDHEN, CDR2 SYDVKM. DNA of the CDR3: TGTGCCAGCACATCCGTGCGTACTGAAGCTTTCTTT. Its translation: CASTSVRTEAFF.

The chain combines TRBV20-1 with TRBJ1-5; D might be TRBD1 (6 bases). With 0 bases removed from V and 2 bases from J, the gap between germline ends came to 11 bases. Germline V gives CDR1 DFQATT, CDR2 SNEGSKA (reference sequence). This CDR3 has 15 residues. This CDR3 is CSAREAGEGNQPQHF. The CDR3 region has the DNA TGCAGTGCTAGAGAGGCAGGGGAAGGCAATCAGCCCCAGCATTTT.

This clonotype was detected ten times or more. The chain couples TRBV6-2 or TRBV6-3 to TRBJ1-6; 7 positions agree with TRBD1. The germline V gene encodes CDR1 MNHEY and CDR2 SVGEGT. The CDR3 is 15 amino acids. V lost 2 bases and J lost 2; bases outside the gene matches: 0. The CDR3 DNA follows: TGTGCCAGCAGTTACGGGACAGCCTATAATTCACCCCTCCACTTT. It yields the protein CASSYGTAYNSPLHF.

This clonotype was observed many times. The CDR3 loop reads CSARKAQTFYEQYF. CDR3 DNA: TGCAGTGCTAGAAAGGCCCAGACCTTTTACGAGCAGTACTTC. The chain combines TRBV20-1 with TRBJ2-7; D is ambiguous. Germline CDR1 reads DFQATT; CDR2 reads SNEGSKA (reference sequence). The length of the CDR3 is 14 residues. Trimming cost V 2 bases and J 4 bases, with 15 bases left between them.

This clonotype was counted ten times or more. V usage is TRBV20-1 and J usage is TRBJ1-2; D gene unclear. V was shortened by 5 bases and J by 3 bases, with 13 bases between the two germline ends. Per germline, CDR1 DFQATT and CDR2 SNEGSKA (reference sequence). This CDR3 spans 13 amino acids. In DNA form, the CDR3 reads TGCAGTGCTCGCACCAACCCTTACTATGGCTACACCTTC. Amino acids: CSARTNPYYGYTF.

This clonotype appeared a few times. The chain's CDR3 is CSASDGQSSWTGELFF. CDR3 DNA sequence: TGCAGTGCTAGCGATGGACAGTCGTCTTGGACCGGGGAGCTGTTTTTT. The chain employs TRBV20-1 and TRBJ2-2, with D perhaps TRBD1 (6 bases). Trimming took 3 bases from V and 5 from J, leaving 19 bases between them. The CDR3 loop spans 16 amino acids. Germline values: CDR1 DFQATT, CDR2 SNEGSKA (reference sequence).

This clonotype has a handful of counts. The gene calls are TRBV10-1 and TRBJ2-1; 13 nucleotides match TRBD2. V lost 4 bases to trimming and J lost 8 bases; unmatched junction nucleotides: 5. This CDR3 is built from 15 residues. Germline V gene sequence: CDR1 WNHNN, CDR2 SYGVQD (reference sequence). DNA for the CDR3: TGCGCCAGCAGTGGGGGACTAGCGGGGTTGGATGAGCAGTTCTTC. Protein sequence: CASSGGLAGLDEQFF.

The chain links TRBV10-1 to TRBJ2-7, with D perhaps being TRBD1 or TRBD2 (5 bases each). The CDR3 totals 14 residues. Germline CDR1 and CDR2: WNHNN and SYGVQD (reference sequence). V lost 3 bases and J lost 0, with 9 bases in between. CDR3 region: CASSDRDGSYEQYF. The CDR3 DNA reads as TGCGCCAGCAGTGACCGGGACGGCTCCTACGAGCAGTACTTC.

This clonotype was detected many times. This rearrangement joins TRBV7-2 to TRBJ1-2; the match to TRBD1 covers 9 bases. The CDR3 is 14 amino acids. Germline values: CDR1 SGHTA, CDR2 FQGNSA. After removal of 9 bases from V and 2 bases from J, the junction contained 7 bases not matched to a gene. CDR3 amino acids: CASSEQGANYGYTF. For the CDR3, the DNA is TGTGCCAGTTCCGAACAGGGGGCGAACTATGGCTACACCTTC.

This clonotype has at least ten counts. The chain joins TRBV25-1 to TRBJ2-7, with a possible D match to TRBD2 (5 bases). Germline V gene sequence: CDR1 MGHDK, CDR2 SYGVNS. Trimming cost V 5 bases and J 6 bases, with 14 bases left between them. CDR3 size: 13 residues. CDR3 in DNA: TGTGCCAGCAGTCAAAATAACCGGGGCGAGCAGTACTTC. Encoded protein: CASSQNNRGEQYF.

The rearrangement joins TRBV4-1 to TRBJ1-2; no clear D gene. The V gene lost 0 bases and the J gene lost 5 bases, with 10 bases spanning the gap. Germline-derived CDR1 and CDR2 are MGHRA and YSYEKL. The CDR3 runs to 14 residues. CDR3 loop: CASSQDVADYGYTF. The CDR3, as DNA: TGCGCCAGCAGCCAAGATGTGGCTGATTATGGCTACACCTTC.

J is TRBJ2-1 and V is TRBV10-2, with TRBD2 matching over 11 bases. V lost 2 bases, J lost 6 bases, and 6 bases stayed unmatched. Germline V CDR1 and CDR2: WSHSY, SAAADI. The CDR3 contains 16 residues. CDR3 region: CASSETLAGGLNEQFF. The CDR3, as DNA: TGCGCCAGCAGTGAGACGCTAGCGGGGGGCCTCAATGAGCAGTTCTTC.

The chain is built from TRBV11-2 and TRBJ2-1; D is unresolved. V was pared by 5 bases and J by 7 bases, with 9 bases between. The CDR3 runs to 12 residues. CDR1 and CDR2 from the germline V gene are SGHAT and FQNNGV. CDR3 region: CASSPSWNEQFF. The CDR3 DNA reads TGTGCCAGCAGCCCATCTTGGAATGAGCAGTTCTTC. Together with reference TRBV11-2 and TRBJ2-1, the CDR3 gives the full variable domain: EAGVAQSPRYKIIEKRQSVAFWCNPISGHATLYWYQQILGQGPKLLIQFQNNGVVDDSQLPKDRFSAERLKGVDSTLKIQPAKLEDSAVYLCASSPSWNEQFFGPGTRLTVL.

This clonotype showed up many times. The chain is built from TRBV6-5 and TRBJ1-1; D is uncertain. The CDR3 covers 13 residues. V lost 6 bases to trimming and J lost 3 bases, with 11 bases between them. Germline V gene lookup returns CDR1 MNHEY and CDR2 SVGAGI. Here the CDR3 reads CASSRGRDTEAFF. CDR3 DNA sequence: TGTGCCAGCAGCAGAGGAAGGGACACTGAAGCTTTCTTT.

This clonotype came up many times. The rearrangement uses TRBV7-9 and TRBJ2-2; 7 nucleotides line up with TRBD1. Per germline, CDR1 SEHNR and CDR2 FQNEAQ (reference sequence). The junction had 6 bases not matched to a gene; V was cut back by 6 bases and J by 2 bases. The CDR3 sequence is 15 residues long. Here the CDR3 DNA reads TGTGCCAGCAGATCCGGGACAGTTAACACCGGGGAGCTGTTTTTT. Protein: CASRSGTVNTGELFF.